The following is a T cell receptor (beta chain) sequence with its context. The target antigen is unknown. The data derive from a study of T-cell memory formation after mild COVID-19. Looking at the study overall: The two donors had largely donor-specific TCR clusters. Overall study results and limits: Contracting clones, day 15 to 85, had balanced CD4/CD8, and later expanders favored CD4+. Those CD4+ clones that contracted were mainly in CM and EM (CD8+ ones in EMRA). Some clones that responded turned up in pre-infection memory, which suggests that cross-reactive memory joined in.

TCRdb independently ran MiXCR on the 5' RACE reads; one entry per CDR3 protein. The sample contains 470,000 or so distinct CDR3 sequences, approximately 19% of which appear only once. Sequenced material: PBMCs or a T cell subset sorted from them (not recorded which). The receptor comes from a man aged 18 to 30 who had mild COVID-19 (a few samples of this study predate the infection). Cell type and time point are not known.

The CDR3 DNA reads as TGTGCCAGCAGTCACCCCTCTGAGTACGGGGCTGAGCAGTTCTTC. It specifies CASSHPSEYGAEQFF. The chain couples TRBV6-5 to TRBJ2-1; either TRBD1 or TRBD2 may supply D (5 bases each). Germline loops: CDR1 MNHEY, CDR2 SVGAGI. CDR3 length: 15 residues. V lost 5 bases to trimming and J lost 9 bases, with 20 bases between them.